Listed below are T cell receptor beta chains from one sample, sequenced in a study of blood T cell repertoires in COVID-19. Here immunoSEQ multiplex PCR was the method, and the copy in TCRdb shows in-frame clones only, minus some. The sample carries roughly 150,000 clones, around 83% recorded once. The sample was peripheral blood. These receptors originate from a woman aged 50 to 60 in a cohort sampled during active or convalescent COVID-19. The CDR3 runs from the conserved cysteine through the conserved F or W. The D gene is left open where the match is weak. For some rows the clone size is stated as once, few or many, or as a class when expanded; others skip it.

j_gene,v_gene,abundance,d_gene,CDR3aa,CDR3nt
TRBJ1-1,TRBV11-3,few,.,CASSSTGSPNTEAFF,TGTGCCAGCAGCTCTACAGGGTCTCCGAACACTGAAGCTTTCTTT
TRBJ2-1,TRBV4-1,.,.,CASSQTSSEKNEQFF,TGCGCCAGCAGCCAGACTAGTTCGGAAAAAAATGAGCAGTTCTTC
TRBJ2-1,TRBV30,.,.,CAYTDSFSSYNEQFF,TGTGCCTACACGGACTCATTTTCTTCCTACAATGAGCAGTTCTTC
TRBJ1-5,TRBV10-3,.,TRBD1,CAISESWDRGRDVDQPQHF,TGTGCCATCAGTGAGTCTTGGGACAGGGGGCGGGATGTCGATCAGCCCCAGCATTTT
TRBJ2-1,TRBV4-3,few,.,CASSQGGWGDRYNEQFF,TGCGCCAGCAGCCAAGGAGGATGGGGGGACCGCTACAATGAGCAGTTCTTC
TRBJ2-3,TRBV1,.,.,CTSSQDRADTQYF,TGCACCAGCAGCCAAGATAGAGCAGATACGCAGTATTTT
TRBJ2-2,TRBV7-3,.,TRBD2,CASSPSGTFYTGELFF,TGTGCCAGCAGCCCTAGCGGGACCTTTTACACCGGGGAGCTGTTTTTT
TRBJ2-2,TRBV18,.,TRBD1,CASSPQGTGGAGTGELFF,TGTGCCAGCTCACCACAAGGGACAGGGGGCGCTGGGACCGGGGAGCTGTTTTTT
TRBJ2-1,TRBV5-4,.,TRBD2,CASSLVGSGGHNEQFF,TGTGCCAGCAGCTTGGTTGGTAGCGGGGGGCACAATGAGCAGTTCTTC
TRBJ1-1,TRBV6-5,.,.,CASSSQRLHTEAFF,TGTGCCAGCAGTTCCCAACGGTTGCACACTGAAGCTTTCTTT
TRBJ1-6,TRBV7-3,.,.,CASSLPGSPLHF,TGTGCCAGCAGCTTACCCGGGTCACCCCTCCACTTT
TRBJ1-1,TRBV2,.,TRBD1,CASSQQGYEAFF,TGTGCCAGCAGTCAACAGGGGTATGAAGCTTTCTTT
TRBJ1-3,TRBV19,.,TRBD1,CASSPQGARNTIYF,TGTGCCAGTAGTCCACAGGGGGCGCGAAACACCATATATTTT
TRBJ1-1,TRBV23-1,.,TRBD1,CASSQGQMNTEAFF,TGCGCCAGCAGCCAGGGACAGATGAACACTGAAGCTTTCTTT
TRBJ1-1,TRBV30,.,TRBD1,CAWSDTGVTEAFF,TGTGCCTGGAGTGATACAGGGGTGACTGAAGCTTTCTTT
TRBJ1-3,TRBV12-3/TRBV12-4,.,.,CASLVGNTIYF,TGTGCCAGCTTAGTCGGAAACACCATATATTTT
TRBJ1-4,TRBV18,.,.,CASSSTVINEKLFF,TGTGCCAGCTCATCGACAGTTATTAATGAAAAACTGTTTTTT
TRBJ2-1,TRBV5-1,.,TRBD2,CASSITGTSGGAEFF,TGCGCCAGCAGCATCACCGGGACTAGCGGGGGGGCCGAATTCTTC
TRBJ2-3,TRBV10-3,.,TRBD1,CAISGSYRGLRGPHQGGSTDTQYF,TGTGCCATCAGTGGATCATACAGGGGGCTACGGGGGCCGCACCAAGGCGGTAGCACAGATACGCAGTATTTT
TRBJ2-3,TRBV7-8,.,.,CASSPYSWAGITDTQYF,TGTGCCAGCAGCCCCTATTCTTGGGCAGGGATCACAGATACGCAGTATTTT
TRBJ1-1,TRBV14,once,.,CASTPLTSNTEAFF,TGTGCCAGCACCCCGCTCACTTCGAACACTGAAGCTTTCTTT
TRBJ1-3,TRBV7-8,.,TRBD1,CASSTSGTGVTGNTIYF,TGTGCCAGCAGCACGTCCGGGACAGGGGTTACTGGAAACACCATATATTTT
TRBJ1-1,TRBV5-1,.,.,CASSSSQAMNTEAFF,TGCGCCAGCAGCTCCTCGCAGGCCATGAACACTGAAGCTTTCTTT
TRBJ2-7,TRBV27,once,.,CASSFLASYEQYF,TGTGCCAGCAGTTTTTTAGCGAGTTACGAGCAGTACTTC
TRBJ1-1,TRBV30,.,.,CAWRIGGGAEAFF,TGTGCCTGGAGGATCGGGGGTGGAGCTGAAGCTTTCTTT
TRBJ1-6,TRBV2,.,.,CASTGQTTNSPLHF,TGTGCCAGCACCGGACAGACTACGAATTCACCCCTCCACTTT
TRBJ1-6,TRBV19,.,.,CASSGGQPNSPLHF,TGTGCCAGTAGTGGGGGCCAGCCTAATTCACCCCTCCACTTT
TRBJ1-4,TRBV2,.,.,CASNYRDIGSEKLFF,TGTGCCAGCAATTACCGGGACATAGGAAGTGAAAAACTGTTTTTT
TRBJ1-1,TRBV12-5,.,TRBD1,CASGLGQGLPFF,TGTGCTAGTGGCCTGGGACAGGGCTTACCTTTCTTT
TRBJ1-6,TRBV7-9,.,TRBD1,CASSLDTHARGNNSPLHF,TGTGCCAGCAGCTTAGACACCCACGCCAGGGGGAATAATTCACCCCTCCACTTT